This TCR beta chain emerged from a study of T cell responses to AZD1222 COVID-19 vaccine. Overall study results and limits: It should be noted that donors were predominantly white British and more often female, and clonal diversity was possibly underestimated.

As concerns this clone: Its cognate antigen is unknown.

Assay: immunoSEQ multiplex PCR; the TCRdb copy retains only in-frame clones and omits some. The sample lists about 160,000 clones; about 92% were seen once. This TCR was sampled from an adult who received the AZD1222 COVID-19 vaccine. This sample comprised peripheral blood, obtained 28 days after the second AZD1222 dose.

CDR3 sequence reads: CASSRDRDYEQYF. In nucleotides, the CDR3 is TGTGCCAGCTCACGGGACAGGGACTACGAGCAGTACTTC. The genes are TRBV18 and TRBJ2-7, with 9 nucleotides matching TRBD1. CDR3 length equals 13 residues. Germline CDR1 is KGHSH and CDR2 is LQKENI. With 4 bases clipped from V and 3 bases from J, the junction kept 1 base outside the gene matches.